What follows is one T cell receptor beta chain and its context. The data derive from a study of tumor T cells in aggressive B-cell lymphoma. The protocol was immunoSEQ multiplex PCR, while the TCRdb copy is restricted to in-frame clones and leaves out a portion. The sample holds several hundred clones, 80% to 95% seen once. This TCR derives from an adult with diffuse large B cell lymphoma. The specimen sequenced was tumor tissue.

CDR3 amino acids: CASSEGNGEQYF. The DNA of the CDR3 is TGTGCCAGCAGCGAGGGAAACGGCGAGCAGTACTTC. This chain joins TRBV7-8 and TRBJ2-7, with D possibly TRBD2 on 5 matching bases. V was cut by 5 bases and J by 6 bases, with 11 bases left in between. Germline V gene lookup returns CDR1 SGHVS and CDR2 FQNEAQ. This CDR3 is 12 amino acids long.